Shown below are 13 T cell receptor beta chains from a single sample sequenced in a study of cytotoxic CD8 clonotypes in ibrutinib-treated CLL. The table came from immunoSEQ multiplex PCR; TCRdb's copy has only in-frame clones and leaves some out. The sample consists of 150,000 or so clones, 80% of them appearing once. Material: PBMCs, obtained after 36 months of ibrutinib treatment. These receptor sequences come from a human donor with chronic lymphocytic leukemia.

CDR3 sequence: CASSLNQGHTQYF. The CDR3 DNA reads as TGTGCCAGCAGTTTAAATCAGGGCCATACGCAGTATTTT. J is TRBJ2-3 and V is TRBV27, with TRBD1 as a possible D gene (5 bases). The CDR3 runs to 13 residues. Germline lookup yields CDR1 MNHEY and CDR2 SMNVEV (reference sequence). Trimming shortened V by 2 bases and J by 7 bases, and 10 bases separated the two germline ends.

This clone was recorded once. V gene TRBV6-6 combines with J gene TRBJ1-5; no clear D gene. Germline V gene data show CDR1 as MNHNY and CDR2 as SVGAGI (reference sequence). Trimming shortened V by 4 bases and J by 5 bases, and 6 bases separated the two germline ends. There are 12 residues in the CDR3. The CDR3 sequence: CASSFGHQPQHF. Written as DNA, the CDR3 is TGTGCCAGCAGTTTTGGCCATCAGCCCCAGCATTTT.

This chain connects TRBV7-3 to TRBJ2-2, with 7 nucleotides matching TRBD2. Germline V CDR1 and CDR2: SGHTA, FQGTGA. CDR3 length: 14 amino acids. V shed 2 bases and J 3 bases; nucleotides not matched to a gene: 0. The CDR3 sequence: CASSLLADTGELFF. The CDR3 DNA reads as TGTGCCAGCAGCTTACTAGCGGACACCGGGGAGCTGTTTTTT.

The gene calls are TRBV5-1 and TRBJ2-3, with 13 bases that match TRBD2. This CDR3 region has 16 residues. V was pared by 4 bases and J by 5 bases, with 7 bases of the junction left unmatched. Germline V gene lookup returns CDR1 SGHRS and CDR2 YFSETQ. CDR3 nucleotides: TGCGCCAGCAGCGGCGTACTAGCGGGAGGGCGAGATACGCAGTATTTT. This gives the protein CASSGVLAGGRDTQYF.

The chain is built from TRBV7-9 and TRBJ1-3; the D is unclear. V dropped 4 bases and J dropped 4 bases, with 17 bases sitting between them. CDR3 length: 16 residues. Per germline, CDR1 SEHNR and CDR2 FQNEAQ (reference sequence). The CDR3 DNA reads TGTGCCAGCAGCTCGGCCGCGGCATATGAAGGAAACACCATATATTTT. Protein product: CASSSAAAYEGNTIYF.

This chain joins TRBV6-6 and TRBJ2-5; the D is unclear. CDR3 length: 12 amino acids. Germline V CDR1 and CDR2: MNHNY, SVGAGI (reference sequence). V lost 7 bases and J lost 1, with 7 bases in between. CDR3 in amino acids: CASTTTQETQYF. The CDR3 DNA follows: TGTGCCAGCACCACTACCCAAGAGACCCAGTACTTC.

The V call is TRBV19, the J call TRBJ1-4, with D unresolved. The CDR3 is 16 amino acids. The V gene lost 3 bases and the J gene lost 5 bases, with 16 bases spanning the gap. Germline V gives CDR1 LNHDA, CDR2 SQIVND (reference sequence). CDR3 DNA: TGTGCCAGTAGTATTTCCTCGGGCCAGAGAAATGAAAAACTGTTTTTT. Amino acids: CASSISSGQRNEKLFF.

The chain uses TRBV6-1 and TRBJ1-5; the D gene is possibly TRBD1 (5 bases). Germline lookup yields CDR1 MNHNS and CDR2 SASEGT. The CDR3 spans 13 residues. The germline V and J ends were trimmed by 7 bases and 3 bases, with 10 bases remaining between them. Here the CDR3 reads CASTAGLNQPQHF. The CDR3, as DNA: TGTGCCAGCACGGCAGGGCTCAATCAGCCCCAGCATTTT.

This clone came up once. The genes are TRBV7-8 and TRBJ2-7, with D perhaps given as TRBD1 or TRBD2 (6 bases each). The germline V gene has CDR1 SGHVS and CDR2 FQNEAQ. The V gene lost 3 bases and the J gene lost 5 bases, with 17 bases spanning the gap. This CDR3 is built from 15 residues. CDR3: CASSFRYGGVDEQYF. CDR3 coding DNA: TGTGCCAGCAGCTTCCGCTACGGGGGCGTCGACGAGCAGTACTTC.

The rearrangement uses TRBV5-1 and TRBJ2-1; D perhaps matches TRBD2 (6 bases). This CDR3 is built from 13 residues. CDR1 and CDR2 from the germline V gene are SGHRS and YFSETQ. Trimming shortened V by 0 bases and J by 6 bases, and 7 bases separated the two germline ends. CDR3 sequence reads: CASSLATSNEQFF. Here the CDR3 DNA reads TGCGCCAGCAGCTTGGCGACTAGCAATGAGCAGTTCTTC. Full variable domain (rest looked up from reference TRBV5-1 and TRBJ2-1): KAGVTQTPRYLIKTRGQQVTLSCSPISGHRSVSWYQQTPGQGLQFLFEYFSETQRNKGNFPGRFSGRQFSNSRSEMNVSTLELGDSALYLCASSLATSNEQFFGPGTRLTVL.

This clone appeared once. This chain joins TRBV28 and TRBJ1-2; D might be TRBD1 (6 bases). Germline V gene sequence: CDR1 MDHEN, CDR2 SYDVKM. Deletions cut 2 bases from V and 3 bases from J, with 22 bases between. The CDR3 has 18 residues. The chain's CDR3 is CASSLAGEIGARDYGYTF. In DNA, the CDR3 is TGTGCCAGCAGTTTAGCAGGGGAGATTGGGGCTCGGGACTATGGCTACACCTTC.

This clone was observed once. This sequence joins TRBV11-2 and TRBJ1-5, with D uncertain. The germline CDR1 and CDR2 sequences are SGHAT and FQNNGV. The CDR3 loop spans 13 amino acids. V was shortened by 0 bases and J by 7 bases, with 7 bases between the two germline ends. DNA for the CDR3: TGTGCCAGCAGCTTAGATCGGGAACAGCCCCAGCATTTT. It specifies CASSLDREQPQHF.

The chain is built from TRBV6-5 and TRBJ2-5; 9 nucleotides match TRBD2. The CDR3 spans 15 residues. Unmatched junction bases numbered 5, after V lost 1 base and J lost 5 bases. Germline assignment: CDR1 MNHEY and CDR2 SVGAGI. The CDR3 DNA follows: TGTGCCAGCAGTTACTTAGGCGGGAGGGGGGAGACCCAGTACTTC. Protein: CASSYLGGRGETQYF.